This entry features one TCR beta chain sequence. Antigen: not known. This sample was taken from a study of T cell responses to AZD1222 COVID-19 vaccine. General observations from the study: Unmutated variant regions are reportedly targeted by nearly half of spike-specific TCRs. The sample set comprised mostly white British donors with more females, and clonal diversity was possibly underestimated. No day 14 peak samples; only post-peak repertoires were characterized.

V gave up 3 bases and J gave up 8 bases, with 23 bases separating them. Germline-derived CDR1 and CDR2 are SGHNT and YYREEE (reference sequence). The CDR3 runs 17 residues. Profiled with immunoSEQ multiplex PCR; TCRdb holds only in-frame clones, not every one. The data hold more than 150,000 clones, with around 90% observed a single time. Analysis merged second doses at about 4 or about 12 weeks. The rearrangement links TRBV5-4 to TRBJ1-4; D is possibly TRBD1 (5 bases). The TCR originated in an adult who received the AZD1222 COVID-19 vaccine. Sequencing used peripheral blood, obtained 28 days after the second AZD1222 dose. The DNA for the CDR3 is TGTGCCAGCAGCTCGGGGGGGACCTTCGGCCCGGAGGAAAAACTGTTTTTT. Protein: CASSSGGTFGPEEKLFF.